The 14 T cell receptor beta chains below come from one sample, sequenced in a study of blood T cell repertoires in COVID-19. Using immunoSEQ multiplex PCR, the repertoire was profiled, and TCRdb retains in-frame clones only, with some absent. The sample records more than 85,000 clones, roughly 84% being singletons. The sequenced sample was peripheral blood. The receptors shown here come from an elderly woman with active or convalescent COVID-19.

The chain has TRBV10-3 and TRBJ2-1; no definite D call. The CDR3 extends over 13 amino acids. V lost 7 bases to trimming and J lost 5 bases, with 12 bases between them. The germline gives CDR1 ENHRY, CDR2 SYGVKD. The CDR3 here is CAITPRVDNEQFF. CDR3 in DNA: TGTGCCATCACTCCGAGAGTTGACAATGAGCAGTTCTTC.

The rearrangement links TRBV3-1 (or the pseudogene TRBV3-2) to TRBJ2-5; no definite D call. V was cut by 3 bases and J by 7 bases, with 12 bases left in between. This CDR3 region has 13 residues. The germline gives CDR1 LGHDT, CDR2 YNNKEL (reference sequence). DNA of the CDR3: TGTGCCAGCAGCCAGGGCCCGTCTTGGACCCAGTACTTC. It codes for CASSQGPSWTQYF.

The CDR3 here is CAITQGSALNYGYTF. The CDR3 nucleotides are TGTGCCATCACCCAAGGGAGTGCTCTTAACTATGGCTACACCTTC. V is TRBV10-3 and J is TRBJ1-2; no firm D call. The ends were cut back, 7 bases at V and 1 base at J, with 16 bases in the middle. Germline CDR1 and CDR2: ENHRY and SYGVKD. The CDR3 has 15 amino acids.

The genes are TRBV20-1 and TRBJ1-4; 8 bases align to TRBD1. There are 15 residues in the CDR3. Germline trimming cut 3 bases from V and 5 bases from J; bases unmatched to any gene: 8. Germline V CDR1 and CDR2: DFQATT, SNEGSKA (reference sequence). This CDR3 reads CSASPVTGVNEKLFF. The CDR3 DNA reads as TGCAGTGCTAGTCCCGTGACAGGGGTAAATGAAAAACTGTTTTTT.

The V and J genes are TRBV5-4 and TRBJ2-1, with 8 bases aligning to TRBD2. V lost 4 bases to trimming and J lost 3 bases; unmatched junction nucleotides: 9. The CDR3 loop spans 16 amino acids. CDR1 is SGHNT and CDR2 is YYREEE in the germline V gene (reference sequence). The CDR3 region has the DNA TGTGCCAGCAGCAGCAAACTAGCGGAGAGCTACAATGAGCAGTTCTTC. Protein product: CASSSKLAESYNEQFF.

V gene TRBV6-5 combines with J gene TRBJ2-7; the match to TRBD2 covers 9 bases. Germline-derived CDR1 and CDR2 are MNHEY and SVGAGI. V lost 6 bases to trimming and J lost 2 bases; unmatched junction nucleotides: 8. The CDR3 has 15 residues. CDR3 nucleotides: TGTGCCAGCAGCAGAGGGACTAGCAATGCCTACGAGCAGTACTTC. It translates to CASSRGTSNAYEQYF.

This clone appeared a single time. The CDR3 is CAISDGGNTEAFF. The DNA of the CDR3 is TGTGCCATCAGTGACGGGGGGAACACTGAAGCTTTCTTT. The chain is built from TRBV10-3 and TRBJ1-1; maybe TRBD1 (5 bases). Germline assignment: CDR1 ENHRY and CDR2 SYGVKD. With 3 bases removed from V and 1 base from J, the gap between germline ends came to 6 bases. The CDR3 loop spans 13 amino acids.

The CDR3 DNA follows: TGTGCCATCAGTGAGTCACGAGAAACCTCTGGAAACACCATATATTTT. It codes for CAISESRETSGNTIYF. The chain joins TRBV10-3 to TRBJ1-3, with unresolved D. V was cut by 0 bases and J by 0 bases, with 9 bases left in between. CDR3 size: 16 residues. CDR1 and CDR2 from the germline V gene are ENHRY and SYGVKD.

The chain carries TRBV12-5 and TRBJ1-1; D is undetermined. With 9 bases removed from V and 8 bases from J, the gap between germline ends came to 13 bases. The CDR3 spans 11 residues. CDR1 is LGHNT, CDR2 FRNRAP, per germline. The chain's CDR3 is CASFMAGEAFF. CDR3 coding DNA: TGTGCTAGCTTTATGGCGGGGGAAGCTTTCTTT. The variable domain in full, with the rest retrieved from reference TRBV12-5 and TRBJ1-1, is DARVTQTPRHKVTEMGQEVTMRCQPILGHNTVFWYRQTMMQGLELLAYFRNRAPLDDSGMPKDRFSAEMPDATLATLKIQPSEPRDSAVYFCASFMAGEAFFGQGTRLTVV.

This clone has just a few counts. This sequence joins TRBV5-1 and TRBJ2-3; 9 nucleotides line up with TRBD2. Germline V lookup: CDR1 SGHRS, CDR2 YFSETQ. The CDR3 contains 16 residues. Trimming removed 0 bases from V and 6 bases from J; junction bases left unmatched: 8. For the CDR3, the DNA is TGCGCCAGCAGCTTGGTTTCTGCGGGAGGGGTGGATACGCAGTATTTT. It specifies CASSLVSAGGVDTQYF.

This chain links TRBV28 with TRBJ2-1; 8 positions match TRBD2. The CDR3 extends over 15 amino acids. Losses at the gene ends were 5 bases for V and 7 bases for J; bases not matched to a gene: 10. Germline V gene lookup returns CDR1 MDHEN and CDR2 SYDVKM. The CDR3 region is CASSSSGGTTNEQFF. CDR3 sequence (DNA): TGTGCCAGCAGTAGCTCGGGGGGGACAACGAATGAGCAGTTCTTC.

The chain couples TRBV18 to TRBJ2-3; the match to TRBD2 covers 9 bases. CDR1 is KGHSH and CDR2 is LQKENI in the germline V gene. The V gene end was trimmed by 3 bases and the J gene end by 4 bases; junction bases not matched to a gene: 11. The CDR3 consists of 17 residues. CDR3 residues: CASSPGGAGGVSDTQYF. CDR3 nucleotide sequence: TGTGCCAGCTCACCCGGCGGAGCGGGAGGAGTCTCAGATACGCAGTATTTT. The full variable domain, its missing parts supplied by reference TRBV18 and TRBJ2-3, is NAGVMQNPRHLVRRRGQEARLRCSPMKGHSHVYWYRQLPEEGLKFMVYLQKENIIDESGMPKERFSAEFPKEGPSILRIQQVVRGDSAAYFCASSPGGAGGVSDTQYFGPGTRLTVL.

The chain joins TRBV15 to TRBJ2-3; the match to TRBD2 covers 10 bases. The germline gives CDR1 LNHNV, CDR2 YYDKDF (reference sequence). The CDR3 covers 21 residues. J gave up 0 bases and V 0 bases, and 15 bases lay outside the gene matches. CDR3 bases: TGTGCCACCAGCAGAGATTCTGGTAGCGGGAGGCCAGGACGAAGCACAGATACGCAGTATTTT. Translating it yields CATSRDSGSGRPGRSTDTQYF.

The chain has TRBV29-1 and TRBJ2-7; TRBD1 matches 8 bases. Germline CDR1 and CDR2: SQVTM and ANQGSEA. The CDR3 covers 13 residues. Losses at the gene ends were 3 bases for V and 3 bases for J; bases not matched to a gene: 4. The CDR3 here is CSVEVGQGYEQYF. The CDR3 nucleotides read TGCAGCGTTGAGGTCGGACAGGGCTACGAGCAGTACTTC.